Included here is one T cell receptor beta chain sequence, with context. The data stem from a study of T cells expressing NK-cell markers. Background on the study: Sorted T-cell subsets CD3+CD56+NKG2C+, CD3+CD56+NKG2C- and CD3+CD56-NKG2C+ were TCR beta-sequenced.

The CDR3 is 14 amino acids. Template switching by 5'RACE with UMIs generated the TCR beta cDNA. TCRdb re-called the 5' RACE reads; every CDR3 protein appears as one record, without DNA. Recorded for this sample: fewer than 550,000 distinct CDR3 sequences. J is TRBJ2-7 and V is TRBV12-3 or TRBV12-4; TCRdb reports TRBD1, a call that lacks DNA to check it against. This receptor was taken from a woman in her 50s in good health. The specimen sequenced was blood T cells: a sorted CD56 or NKG2C T cell subset, CD4+ or CD8+ T cells, or bulk PBMC T cells (not recorded which). CDR3 protein: CASSPTGGKYEQYF.